The sample holds many counts of the clone carrying this T cell receptor beta chain. Unique molecular identifiers (one per individual cDNA molecule) were attached. One entry per CDR3 protein, called by TCRdb with MiXCR from the 5' RACE reads. The profile shows around 44,000 distinct CDR3 sequences, approximately 9.8% of them singletons. This CDR3 comprises 13 residues. V gave up 4 bases and J gave up 6 bases; unmatched junction bases: 6. CDR1 is SGHRS and CDR2 is YFSETQ in the germline V gene. The source of the sample is a study of early T cells in non-severe SARS-CoV-2 infection. Looking at the study overall: Unpaired chains resulted from sequencing bulk RNA of unsorted whole blood.

This chain joins TRBV5-1 and TRBJ1-2, with TRBD1 matching over 7 bases. Sequencing was carried out using whole blood. This TCR came from an adult who was a healthcare worker with PCR-confirmed SARS-CoV-2 infection or an uninfected control (not recorded which). The CDR3 spells CASSGGTAHGYTF. As DNA, the CDR3 is TGCGCCAGCAGCGGGGGGACAGCTCATGGCTACACCTTC.